This T cell receptor (beta chain) appears in the sequencing data of a study of radiotherapy plus CTLA-4 blockade in lung cancer. Findings and limits, study-wide: Expansion in blood of tumor-derived TCR clones was seen after radiotherapy plus ipilimumab.

The CDR3 is 21 residues long. V trimming: 0 bases; J trimming: 0 bases; junction bases outside the gene matches: 17. In this sample, this clone turned up once. What it binds is unknown. Method: immunoSEQ multiplex PCR; TCRdb's copy keeps in-frame clones and lacks some. The sample contains 85,000 to 100,000 clones, 60% to 80% of which appear only once. The sequence came from a human donor with non-small cell lung cancer that progressed on radiotherapy plus ipilimumab. Material: peripheral blood, obtained from a patient treated with radiotherapy plus ipilimumab. The chain employs TRBV23-1 and TRBJ2-7, with 10 bases aligning to TRBD1. TRBV23-1 is placed among ORFs of uncertain function. CDR3 DNA sequence: TGCGCCAGCAGTCAATCAGTGGATAGGGACAGGGGTACTGGGGACTCCTACGAGCAGTACTTC. Protein: CASSQSVDRDRGTGDSYEQYF.